This T cell receptor beta chain emerged from a study of identical twins (dated by TCRdb to 2016 to 2017). Broadly, across the study: TCR alpha and beta repertoires from monozygotic twins, unrelated adults of various ages and cord blood were deep-sequenced to test whether fetal clonotypes persist. To rule out contamination, replicate twin experiments were performed at different times with different library preparation protocols.

CDR1 and CDR2, per the germline V gene, are MNHNS and SASEGT. The CDR3 measures 15 amino acids from cysteine to phenylalanine. Of all the DNA, just the CDR3 is kept, 45 bases in frame from base 1. A note on this clonotype: Its antigen remains undetermined. The germline gene is not matched at one end of the junction; a read error may be the cause.

Every donor in the study was a healthy Caucasian. The twin cohort consisted of three pairs of female monozygotic twins, all aged about 18 to 29 years. Positive isolation kits from Invitrogen were used to isolate CD4+ and CD8+ T cell populations. Library construction relied on 5' RACE. TCRdb records Illumina HiSeq 2000 as the sequencer. Template switching introduced a universal primer binding site; the final cDNA contained a unique molecular identifier, enabling accurate counting of TCR cDNA molecules. Specific primers in the conserved constant-segment region were used to synthesize first-strand cDNA for the TCR alpha and beta chains. To control for contamination, each cDNA library was double barcoded with a SMART-Mk sample barcode plus Illumina barcodes. TruSeq adapter sequences, together with Illumina sample barcodes, were added in two successive PCR steps. The Illumina HiSeq platform was used with custom primers to sequence TCR alpha and beta cDNA libraries. In the authors' own workflow: MiGEC processed the raw reads to extract unique molecular identifiers, while MiXCR was used to determine the CDR3 positions. Recombination models were inferred per individual with the repgenHMM and IGoR tools using an EM algorithm. The analysis of shared clonotypes was done with the tcR package in R, with sharing normalized by the product of cloneset sizes. Out-of-frame nonproductive sequences were analyzed to study raw recombination free of thymic and clonal selection effects. TCRdb reprocessing: public reads trimmed at Q25 with fastp, clones called with MiXCR, in-frame beta chains kept. Identical CDR3 proteins give one entry, which carries the most common genes and DNA. What appears here as the V and J calls and clone size reflects TCRdb's work, not the paper's. The sample contains over 500,000 distinct CDR3 sequences, about 20% of them found a single time. About 0.91% of the sample is taken by the ten largest.

Overall study results and their limits: Out-of-frame TCR alpha sharing in monozygotic twins was systematically underestimated by recombination models, whereas sharing between unrelated individuals was in agreement with the recombination models. Compared with coincidental sharing between unrelated individuals, an excess of low generation-probability sequences was observed among out-of-frame TCR alpha sequences shared between twins. Fewer insertions were carried by abundant cord blood beta clonotypes, a similar but weaker trend appeared in young adult naive repertoires, and no such trend appeared in memory repertoires. Because the same donors could not be followed over many years, the conclusions depended on cross-sectional statistical analysis. A weaker excess of twin sharing was found in beta out-of-frame sequences because the signal-to-noise ratio was lowered by fewer shared sequences. Invariant T cells such as MAIT and iNKT could partly confound zero-insertion analyses, although diverse VJ usage argued against such confounding for most clonotypes.

These records were also assigned to another study, of T cells expressing NK-cell markers. According to the second study: Eight donors provided sorted CD3+CD56+NKG2C+, CD3+CD56+NKG2C- and CD3+CD56-NKG2C+ T-cell subsets, whose TCR beta-chain repertoires were profiled. Of the eight sequenced donors, seven were found to be HCMV-seropositive and one was found to be HCMV-seronegative. To restrict sorting to alphabetaTCR-expressing T cells, an anti-gammadeltaTCR antibody was added in several experiments. For five or six donors, the dominant CD3+CD56+NKG2C+ clonotypes were among the top 10 CD8+ clonotypes and accounted for roughly 1.0-8% of CD8+ T cells. Those dominant clonotypes were again the most abundant among CD3+CD56-NKG2C+ cells in four donors, at about 25-60.1%. Whether the expanded NKG2C-expressing T cell clones were specific for HCMV antigens was left unclear. All eight donors whose samples were sequenced were randomly selected healthy volunteers, three of them men and five women. HCMV serostatus was determined by detecting HCMV-specific IgG in serum with a commercial ELISA kit. MIGEC was used to demultiplex reads and group reads by UMI, and MiTCR was used to assemble and quantify clonotypes. To remove erroneous sequences, TCR cDNA sequences were retained only when supported by two or more reads. Downstream repertoire analysis used the tcR package, and clonotypes were matched across fractions by CDR3 nucleotide sequence plus V segment. Antigen specificity was annotated against VDJdb with VDJmatch, allowing one amino acid substitution in CDR3.

Input material: CD4+ T cells sorted from blood. Recombination connected TRBV6-1 to TRBJ1-1, with TRBD1 perhaps the D gene, on 5 matching bases. The receptor comes from a young woman in good health. For the CDR3, the sequence is CASSPSPGGFTEASF. The nucleotide sequence reads TGTGCCAGCAGTCCGTCTCCTGGGGGGTTCACTGAAGCTTCCTTT.